This T cell receptor (beta chain) derives from a study of control samples from healthy donors and cancer patients. V lost 0 bases, J lost 0 bases, and 12 bases lay in between. In germline, CDR1 is LGHDT, CDR2 YNNKEL (reference sequence). This CDR3 has 16 amino acids. Assay: immunoSEQ multiplex PCR; the TCRdb copy retains only in-frame clones and omits some. The sample has approximately 30,000 clones; about 86% are singletons. The sequence came from a woman aged 40 to 55 with lung cancer. Material for sequencing was PBMCs. The rearrangement uses TRBV3-1 (or the pseudogene TRBV3-2) and TRBJ2-7; D remains ambiguous. The CDR3 nucleotides are TGTGCCAGCAGCCAAGACAGACGGTGGAGCTCCTACGAGCAGTACTTC. It yields the protein CASSQDRRWSSYEQYF.